This T cell receptor beta chain was captured by sequencing in a study of Ad26.COV2.S vaccination and SARS-CoV-2 variants. Using immunoSEQ multiplex PCR, the repertoire was profiled, and TCRdb retains in-frame clones only, with some absent. Of hundreds of thousands of clones in the sample, around nine tenths were seen once. V lost 0 bases and J lost 5; bases outside the gene matches: 12. The CDR3 sequence is 18 residues long. Germline lookup yields CDR1 MNHEY and CDR2 SVGEGT. A note on this clone: Its antigen is currently unknown.

Treatment denoted: some 20 received Ad26.COV2.S at low or high dose, single or two shots; about 5 received placebo; per-sample allocation not given. Samples were taken on day 63 after the first vaccine or placebo injection. Study-wide points: Whether participants received vaccine or placebo, their non-spike TCR breadth was similar. Relative to placebo recipients, vaccine recipients exhibited elevated spike-specific TCR breadth.

The chain is built from TRBV6-2 or TRBV6-3 and TRBJ2-2; 7 bases align to TRBD2. The source is a person aged 18-60 years who received the Ad26.COV2.S COVID-19 vaccine or a placebo. Material: peripheral blood, obtained in a trial of Ad26.COV2.S vaccine versus placebo. The CDR3 DNA reads TGTGCCAGCAGTTACTCTCGGTCATGGACTAGTCGGACCGGGGAGCTGTTTTTT. Protein: CASSYSRSWTSRTGELFF.